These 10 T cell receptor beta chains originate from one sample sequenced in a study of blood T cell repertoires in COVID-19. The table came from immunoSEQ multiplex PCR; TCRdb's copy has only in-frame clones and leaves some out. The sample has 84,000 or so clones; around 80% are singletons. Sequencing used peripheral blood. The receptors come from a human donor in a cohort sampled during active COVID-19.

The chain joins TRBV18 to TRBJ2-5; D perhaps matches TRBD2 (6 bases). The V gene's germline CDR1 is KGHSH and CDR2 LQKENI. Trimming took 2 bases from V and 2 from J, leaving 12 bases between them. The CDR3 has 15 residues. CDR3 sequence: CASSPLAADQETQYF. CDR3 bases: TGTGCCAGCTCACCATTAGCGGCAGATCAAGAGACCCAGTACTTC.

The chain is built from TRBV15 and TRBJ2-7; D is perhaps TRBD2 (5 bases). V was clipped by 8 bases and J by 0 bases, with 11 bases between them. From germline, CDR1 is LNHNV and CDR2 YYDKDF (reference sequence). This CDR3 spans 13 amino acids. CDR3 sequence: CATRLGSSYEQYF. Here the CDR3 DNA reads TGTGCCACCCGGTTGGGGAGCTCCTACGAGCAGTACTTC.

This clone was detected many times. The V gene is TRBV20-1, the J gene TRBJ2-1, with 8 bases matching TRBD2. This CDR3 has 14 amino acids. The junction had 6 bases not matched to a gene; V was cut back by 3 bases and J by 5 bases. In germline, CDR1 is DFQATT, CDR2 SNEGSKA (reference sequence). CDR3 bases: TGCAGTGCTAGTTTACTAGCGGAGGACAATGAGCAGTTCTTC. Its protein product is CSASLLAEDNEQFF.

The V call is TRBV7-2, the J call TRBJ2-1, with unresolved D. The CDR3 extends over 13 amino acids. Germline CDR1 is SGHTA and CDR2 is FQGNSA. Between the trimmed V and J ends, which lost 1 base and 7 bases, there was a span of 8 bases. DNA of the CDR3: TGTGCCAGCAGCTTAGACAGTCATAATGAGCAGTTCTTC. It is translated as CASSLDSHNEQFF.

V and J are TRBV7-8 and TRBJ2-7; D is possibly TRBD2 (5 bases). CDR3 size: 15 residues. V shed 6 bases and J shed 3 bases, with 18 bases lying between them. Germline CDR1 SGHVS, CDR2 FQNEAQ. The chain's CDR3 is CASRDRTGKGYEQYF. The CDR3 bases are TGTGCCAGCAGAGACCGTACGGGGAAAGGCTACGAGCAGTACTTC.

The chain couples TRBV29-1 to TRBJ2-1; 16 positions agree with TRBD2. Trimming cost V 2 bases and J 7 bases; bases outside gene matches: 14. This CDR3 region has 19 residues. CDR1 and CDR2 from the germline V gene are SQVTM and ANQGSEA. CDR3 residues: CSVETPLPGLAGGGNEQFF. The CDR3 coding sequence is TGCAGCGTTGAAACCCCCCTGCCGGGACTAGCGGGAGGGGGTAATGAGCAGTTCTTC.

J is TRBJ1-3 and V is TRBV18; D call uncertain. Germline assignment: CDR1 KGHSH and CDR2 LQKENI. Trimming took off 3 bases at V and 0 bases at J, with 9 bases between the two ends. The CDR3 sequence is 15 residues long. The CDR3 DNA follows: TGTGCCAGCTCACCCGCAGGCCTCTCTGGAAACACCATATATTTT. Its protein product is CASSPAGLSGNTIYF.

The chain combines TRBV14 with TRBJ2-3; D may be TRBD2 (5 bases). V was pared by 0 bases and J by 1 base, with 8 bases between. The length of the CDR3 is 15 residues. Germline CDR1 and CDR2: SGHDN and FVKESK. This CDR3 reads CASSQESRGTDTQYF. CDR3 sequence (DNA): TGTGCCAGCAGCCAAGAATCGAGGGGCACAGATACGCAGTATTTT.

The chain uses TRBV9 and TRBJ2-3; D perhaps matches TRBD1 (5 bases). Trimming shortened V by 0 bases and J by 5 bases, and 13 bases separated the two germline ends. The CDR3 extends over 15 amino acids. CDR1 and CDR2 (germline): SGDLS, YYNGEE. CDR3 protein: CASSVEVSRVDTQYF. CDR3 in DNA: TGTGCCAGCAGCGTAGAGGTTAGCAGGGTAGATACGCAGTATTTT.

CDR3 DNA: TGCAGCGTTGAATATACAGGGATGCGAGAGACCCAGTACTTC. Its translation: CSVEYTGMRETQYF. J is TRBJ2-5 and V is TRBV29-1; tentative D call: TRBD1 (6 bases). Trimming took 2 bases from V and 4 from J, leaving 14 bases between them. The germline V gene encodes CDR1 SQVTM and CDR2 ANQGSEA. This CDR3 has 14 amino acids.